The 11 T cell receptor beta chains presented below share a single source sample, sequenced in a study of T cells in Graves' hyperthyroidism and ophthalmopathy. Amplified TCR beta CDR3 regions came from RNA transcripts. HTBI primers drove first-round RT-PCR of the TCR CDR3. From the multiplex PCR reads, TCRdb called clonotypes with MiXCR, one entry per CDR3 protein. This sample has roughly 740,000 distinct CDR3 sequences, with 16% found just once. The source material was blood. The source is a man between 18 and 35 years old with Graves' hyperthyroidism.

The table lists this clonotype with many counts. This chain joins TRBV10-3 and TRBJ2-1; TRBD2 aligns across 7 bases. This CDR3 has 15 residues. In germline, CDR1 is ENHRY, CDR2 SYGVKD. V gave up 10 bases and J gave up 5 bases; unmatched junction bases: 14. CDR3 in DNA: TGTGCCACCCTCGGGGAGGGAGTGGGTGACAATGAGCAGTTCTTC. It is translated as CATLGEGVGDNEQFF.

As regards this clonotype: A read error is possible here, since a much larger clone lies one base away. The genes are TRBV2 and TRBJ2-7; D is possibly TRBD1 (6 bases). Germline loops: CDR1 SNHLY, CDR2 FYNNEI. The ends were cut back, 1 base at V and 2 bases at J, with 12 bases in the middle. This CDR3 has 15 residues. The CDR3 DNA reads TGTGCCAGCAGTGAAGTTAAGGCAGGGGCCTACGAGCAGTACTTC. It encodes CASSEVKAGAYEQYF.

J is TRBJ1-2 and V is TRBV18; perhaps TRBD1 as D (5 bases). The germline V gene encodes CDR1 KGHSH and CDR2 LQKENI. Trimming left V 2 bases short and J 5 bases short, with 9 bases between. The CDR3 extends over 13 amino acids. The CDR3: CASSPWDGYGYTF. The CDR3 DNA reads TGTGCCAGCTCACCATGGGACGGTTATGGCTACACCTTC. The full variable domain, its missing parts supplied by reference TRBV18 and TRBJ1-2, is NAGVMQNPRHLVRRRGQEARLRCSPMKGHSHVYWYRQLPEEGLKFMVYLQKENIIDESGMPKERFSAEFPKEGPSILRIQQVVRGDSAAYFCASSPWDGYGYTFGSGTRLTVV.

The chain is built from TRBV10-3 and TRBJ1-5; a weak D match, TRBD1 (5 bases). This CDR3 has 17 amino acids. Germline CDR1 ENHRY, CDR2 SYGVKD. Between the trimmed V and J ends, which lost 2 bases and 0 bases, there was a span of 14 bases. CDR3 residues: CAISERGTEYSNQPQHF. As DNA, the CDR3 is TGTGCCATCAGTGAGAGAGGGACGGAGTATAGCAATCAGCCCCAGCATTTT.

This clonotype was seen repeatedly, ten times or more. The chain's CDR3 is CASGSVGYGYTF. CDR3 sequence (DNA): TGTGCCAGTGGGTCGGTTGGCTATGGCTACACCTTC. The V and J genes are TRBV12-3 or TRBV12-4 and TRBJ1-2; D is unresolved. Trimming pared 9 bases from V and 4 bases from J, leaving 12 bases between. CDR3 size: 12 residues.

A few counts support this clonotype. The V gene is TRBV4-1, the J gene TRBJ1-4; D is possibly TRBD1 (5 bases). This CDR3 has 16 residues. V shed 2 bases and J shed 8 bases, with 18 bases lying between them. Germline V gene lookup returns CDR1 MGHRA and CDR2 YSYEKL. Here the CDR3 DNA reads TGCGCCAGCAGCCAAAGGTGGCAGGGCTCAGGAGAAAAACTGTTTTTT. It codes for CASSQRWQGSGEKLFF.

This rearrangement joins TRBV24-1 to TRBJ2-7, with no clear D. Germline-derived CDR1 and CDR2 are KGHDR and SFDVKD. The CDR3 length is 16 residues. Trimming removed 5 bases at V and 3 bases at J, with 19 bases between. The CDR3 bases are TGTGCCACCAGTGGGTTACCTCTTTTGCGGAACTACGAGCAGTACTTC. This codes for CATSGLPLLRNYEQYF.

This sequence joins TRBV7-9 and TRBJ1-2; 8 bases agree with TRBD1. There are 16 residues in the CDR3. CDR1 is SEHNR and CDR2 is FQNEAQ in the germline V gene (reference sequence). V gave up 2 bases and J gave up 6 bases; unmatched junction bases: 11. The CDR3 DNA reads as TGTGCCAGCAGCTTATCCCCCGGACAGGGACGAGATGGCTACACCTTC. Protein: CASSLSPGQGRDGYTF.

This clonotype was observed at least ten times. The chain links TRBV28 to TRBJ2-1; TRBD2 aligns across 13 bases. The CDR3 extends over 16 amino acids. Germline CDR1 reads MDHEN; CDR2 reads SYDVKM. After removal of 7 bases from V and 8 bases from J, the junction contained 11 bases not matched to a gene. CDR3 amino acids: CASINAGTSGNDEQFF. The CDR3 DNA follows: TGTGCCAGCATTAACGCCGGGACTAGCGGGAACGATGAGCAGTTCTTC.

This clonotype was recorded at least ten times. The J gene is TRBJ2-1, the V gene TRBV7-2; D may be TRBD1 (6 bases). The CDR3 is 14 residues long. Looked up from germline, CDR1 is SGHTA and CDR2 is FQGNSA. Deletions cut 5 bases from V and 9 bases from J, with 17 bases between. The CDR3 loop reads CASSLVGAGPEQFF. Written as DNA, the CDR3 is TGTGCCAGCAGCCTGGTGGGGGCGGGCCCTGAGCAGTTCTTC. Variable domain in full (rest from reference TRBV7-2 and TRBJ2-1): GAGVSQSPSNKVTEKGKDVELRCDPISGHTALYWYRQSLGQGLEFLIYFQGNSAPDKSGLPSDRFSAERTGGSVSTLTIQRTQQEDSAVYLCASSLVGAGPEQFFGPGTRLTVL.

This clonotype was observed many times. The chain couples TRBV12-3 or TRBV12-4 to TRBJ2-5; D might be TRBD2 (5 bases). The CDR3 extends over 15 amino acids. The ends were cut back, 6 bases at V and 2 bases at J, with 16 bases in the middle. Written as DNA, the CDR3 is TGTGCCAGCAGGAGGGTCCTTTTTGCTCAAGAGACCCAGTACTTC. Its translation is CASRRVLFAQETQYF.